A single T cell receptor (beta chain) is shown here with its context. The antigen remains undetermined. Trimming stripped 8 bases from V and 6 bases from J, with 13 bases between. The CDR3 totals 11 residues. Germline CDR1 reads SQVTM; CDR2 reads ANQGSEA. The data belong to a study of shared clonotypes between healthy human individuals. Study as a whole: Donors, aged 18 to 49, were a couple of women and three men. Study conclusions and caveats: Among non-shared clonotypes, generation probabilities were lower than among those shared by all four donors. Larger estimated richness was generally recorded for naive subsets relative to memory subsets.

Method: immunoSEQ multiplex PCR; TCRdb's copy keeps in-frame clones and lacks some. The sample carries about 2.2 million clones, approximately 94% recorded once. Naive-designated CD8 cells lacked CD45RO, were positively enriched for CCR7, and omitted terminally differentiated effector memory CD45RA+ cells. The receptor was isolated from a man aged 18 to 29 in good health. Some clones in this sample may be carry-over from other donors' samples. The specimen sequenced was naive CD8+ T cells from PBMCs. The chain is built from TRBV29-1 and TRBJ1-1, with a possible D match to TRBD1 (5 bases). CDR3 region: CSPQRGPEAFF. CDR3 sequence (DNA): TGCAGCCCCCAAAGGGGCCCTGAAGCTTTCTTT. Looking up the rest from reference TRBV29-1 and TRBJ1-1 gives the full variable domain: SAVISQKPSRDICQRGTSLTIQCQVDSQVTMMFWYRQQPGQSLTLIATANQGSEATYESGFVIDKFPISRPNLTFSTLTVSNMSPEDSSIYLCSPQRGPEAFFGQGTRLTVV.